What follows are 12 T cell receptor beta chains derived from one specimen sequenced in a study of T cell changes during pregnancy in multiple sclerosis. Assay used: immunoSEQ multiplex PCR; TCRdb lists only in-frame clones, some missing. The sample carries 60,000 to 70,000 clones, about 90% recorded once. Sequencing was performed on peripheral blood, taken in the second trimester of pregnancy. The origin of the receptors is a female donor in good health, enrolled as a control in a pregnancy study.

This sequence joins TRBV19 and TRBJ1-5; 8 bases agree with TRBD1. Germline CDR1 is LNHDA and CDR2 is SQIVND (reference sequence). After removal of 3 bases from V and 4 bases from J, the junction contained 8 bases not matched to a gene. This CDR3 region has 16 residues. CDR3 sequence (DNA): TGTGCCAGTAGTATCTCGGGGACAGGCGTTAATCAGCCCCAGCATTTT. Protein product: CASSISGTGVNQPQHF. The whole variable domain, filled in from reference TRBV19 and TRBJ1-5, reads DGGITQSPKYLFRKEGQNVTLSCEQNLNHDAMYWYRQDPGQGLRLIYYSQIVNDFQKGDIAEGYSVSREKKESFPLTVTSAQKNPTAFYLCASSISGTGVNQPQHFGDGTRLSIL.

This clone was seen only once. CDR3 sequence: CASSDEGQAWSSPLHF. The CDR3, as DNA: TGTGCCAGCAGTGATGAAGGACAGGCGTGGAGTTCACCCCTCCACTTT. V and J are TRBV2 and TRBJ1-6; 7 positions match TRBD1. The CDR3 runs 16 residues. V was pared by 3 bases and J by 9 bases, with 11 bases of the junction left unmatched. Germline CDR1 and CDR2: SNHLY and FYNNEI.

J is TRBJ2-7 and V is TRBV18; 7 bases align to TRBD1. Germline V gives CDR1 KGHSH, CDR2 LQKENI. V lost 6 bases to trimming and J lost 5 bases; unmatched junction nucleotides: 10. The CDR3 runs 14 residues. CDR3 amino acids: CASSESGGNHEQYF. Written as DNA, the CDR3 is TGTGCCAGCTCGGAATCAGGGGGAAACCACGAGCAGTACTTC. Drawing the rest from reference TRBV18 and TRBJ2-7, the complete variable domain is NAGVMQNPRHLVRRRGQEARLRCSPMKGHSHVYWYRQLPEEGLKFMVYLQKENIIDESGMPKERFSAEFPKEGPSILRIQQVVRGDSAAYFCASSESGGNHEQYFGPGTRLTVT.

In DNA form, the CDR3 reads TGTGCCAGCAGCGACCGGCGGACAGGTGGGACTGAAGCTTTCTTT. This codes for CASSDRRTGGTEAFF. The genes are TRBV5-5 and TRBJ1-1, with 7 bases aligning to TRBD1. Trimming removed 4 bases from V and 5 bases from J; junction bases left unmatched: 11. Per the germline V gene, CDR1 is SGHKS and CDR2 is YYEKEE (reference sequence). The CDR3 loop spans 15 amino acids.

J is TRBJ2-1 and V is TRBV6-1, with D unclear. This CDR3 contains 11 residues. Germline CDR1 is MNHNS and CDR2 is SASEGT. V was cut by 3 bases and J by 12 bases, with 9 bases left in between. For the CDR3, the DNA is TGTGCCAGCAGTGACGGCAGAGGGCAGTTCTTC. This translates into CASSDGRGQFF.

The chain couples TRBV7-9 to TRBJ2-5, with TRBD2 identical over 9 bases. The CDR3 totals 15 residues. The V gene's germline CDR1 is SEHNR and CDR2 FQNEAQ (reference sequence). V lost 4 bases to trimming and J lost 0 bases; unmatched junction nucleotides: 3. As DNA, the CDR3 is TGTGCCAGCAGCTCCCGCGGGAGGGACCAAGAGACCCAGTACTTC. Amino acid sequence: CASSSRGRDQETQYF.

The V and J genes are TRBV2 and TRBJ1-3; D perhaps matches TRBD1 (6 bases). V was pared by 6 bases and J by 0 bases, with 12 bases between. Germline loops: CDR1 SNHLY, CDR2 FYNNEI. The CDR3 covers 15 residues. DNA of the CDR3: TGTGCCAGCAGCACCACAGGGAGCTCTGGAAACACCATATATTTT. Translation gives CASSTTGSSGNTIYF.

The chain uses TRBV2 and TRBJ1-2; D is uncertain. Looked up from germline, CDR1 is SNHLY and CDR2 is FYNNEI. The ends were cut back, 4 bases at V and 6 bases at J, with 21 bases in the middle. The length of the CDR3 is 16 residues. The CDR3 loop reads CASSVGRALPGDGYTF. CDR3 in DNA: TGTGCCAGCAGTGTCGGTAGGGCACTACCCGGGGATGGCTACACCTTC.

V gene TRBV28 combines with J gene TRBJ2-5; 14 positions match TRBD2. The CDR3 is 17 amino acids. Losses at the gene ends were 2 bases for V and 2 bases for J; bases not matched to a gene: 4. In germline, CDR1 is MDHEN, CDR2 SYDVKM. The CDR3 DNA reads TGTGCCAGCAGTTTACTGGGACTAGCGGGAGTGCAAGAGACCCAGTACTTC. Amino acids: CASSLLGLAGVQETQYF.

V gene TRBV7-3 combines with J gene TRBJ1-5; 7 bases align to TRBD1. The V segment lost 2 bases and the J segment 3 bases; nucleotides outside the gene matches: 4. The length of the CDR3 is 15 residues. Germline V gene data show CDR1 as SGHTA and CDR2 as FQGTGA. The CDR3 region is CASSLDGTANQPQHF. The CDR3, as DNA: TGTGCCAGCAGCTTAGATGGGACAGCCAATCAGCCCCAGCATTTT.

This clone was seen a single time. DNA for the CDR3: TGTGCCAGCAGCCCCTGGGAGGGTTCCCTGTCCCAGTACTTC. It yields the protein CASSPWEGSLSQYF. The chain employs TRBV7-3 and TRBJ2-5, with TRBD2 matching 7 bases. CDR1 SGHTA and CDR2 FQGTGA come from the germline V gene. The trim removed 5 bases at V and 9 bases at J, leaving 12 bases unmatched. The CDR3 loop spans 14 amino acids.

The chain carries TRBV30 and TRBJ1-1; D possibly corresponds to TRBD1 (5 bases). The CDR3 is 12 amino acids. The germline CDR1 and CDR2 sequences are GTSNPN and SVGIG (reference sequence). Between the trimmed V and J ends, which lost 5 bases and 11 bases, there was a span of 18 bases. DNA of the CDR3: TGTGCCTGGGGAACAGGAGTGCGGTGGGCTTTCTTT. This codes for CAWGTGVRWAFF.